This entry lists 3 T cell receptor beta chains sequenced from one sample in a study of blood T cell repertoires in COVID-19. Sequenced by immunoSEQ multiplex PCR; TCRdb stores in-frame clones only, minus some. There are some 190,000 clones in the sample; 80% occur only once, and 4.3% lies in the top ten. Material for sequencing was PBMCs or T cells enriched from blood (not recorded which). The receptors derive from a young man with acute COVID-19.

This chain joins TRBV12-3 or TRBV12-4 and TRBJ1-2; the D is unclear. The germline V and J ends were trimmed by 6 bases and 6 bases, with 14 bases remaining between them. This CDR3 comprises 13 residues. The CDR3, as DNA: TGTGCCAGCAGCGACACGAGGGCGGATGGCTACACCTTC. The encoded protein is CASSDTRADGYTF.

The chain combines TRBV5-4 with TRBJ2-2; possible D gene TRBD1, 5 bases. Trimming took 0 bases from V and 4 from J, leaving 13 bases between them. The length of the CDR3 is 16 residues. In germline, CDR1 is SGHNT, CDR2 YYREEE (reference sequence). CDR3 DNA sequence: TGTGCCAGCAGCTTGGAGGAGCTGGGGCTCACCGGGGAGCTGTTTTTT. Encoded protein: CASSLEELGLTGELFF.

This clone was seen more than once but under ten times. This rearrangement joins TRBV5-5 to TRBJ1-2; 9 bases line up with TRBD1. The junction had 14 bases not matched to a gene; V was cut back by 4 bases and J by 7 bases. Per germline, CDR1 SGHKS and CDR2 YYEKEE (reference sequence). The CDR3 length is 16 residues. CDR3 sequence reads: CASSIAGTGPQPGYTF. The CDR3 nucleotides are TGTGCCAGCAGCATCGCCGGGACAGGGCCCCAGCCTGGCTACACCTTC.